This T cell receptor (beta chain) was obtained from a study of blood T cell repertoires in COVID-19. The assay was immunoSEQ multiplex PCR, and TCRdb's table has in-frame clones only and misses some. Altogether about 200,000 clones are present, around 86% being singletons, with the ten largest covering approximately 8%. After removal of 1 base from V and 8 bases from J, the junction contained 8 bases not matched to a gene. CDR1 is LNHNV, CDR2 YYDKDF, per germline (reference sequence). This CDR3 contains 15 residues. The chain links TRBV15 to TRBJ1-2; 9 bases are shared with TRBD1. This TCR came from a woman of 80 years or more with COVID-19, enrolled during active disease. Sequenced input: peripheral blood. The CDR3 sequence is CATSRGHRDREGYTF. The CDR3 nucleotides read TGTGCCACCAGCAGAGGGCACCGGGACAGGGAAGGCTACACCTTC.